This entry lists 25 T cell receptor beta chains sequenced from one sample in a study of T cells in Graves' hyperthyroidism and ophthalmopathy. RNA transcripts served as the template for amplifying TCR beta CDR3 regions. First-round RT-PCR of the TCR CDR3 relied on the HTBI primer set. One entry per CDR3 protein, called by TCRdb with MiXCR from the multiplex PCR reads. The table shows approximately 590,000 distinct CDR3 sequences, with approximately 14% occurring only once. Sample: blood. The receptors were gathered from a woman in her thirties with Graves' hyperthyroidism.

This clonotype was detected only once. A much larger clone lies a single base off, so this may be a read error. This chain uses TRBV6-1 with TRBJ2-5; the match to TRBD2 covers 9 bases. Trimming cost V 7 bases and J 6 bases; bases outside gene matches: 6. This CDR3 spans 13 amino acids. The germline gives CDR1 MNHNS, CDR2 SASEGT. CDR3 bases: TGTGCCAGCAAGGCGGGAGGGTCGAAGACCCAGTACTTC. Translating gives CASKAGGSKTQYF.

This clonotype was counted between two and nine times. The chain carries TRBV10-1 and TRBJ1-1, with D tentatively TRBD1 (6 bases). The ends were cut back, 0 bases at V and 0 bases at J, with 11 bases in the middle. This CDR3 has 16 amino acids. Germline V gene data show CDR1 as WNHNN and CDR2 as SYGVQD (reference sequence). The CDR3 is CASSESKAGVNTEAFF. DNA of the CDR3: TGCGCCAGCAGTGAGTCGAAAGCAGGGGTGAACACTGAAGCTTTCTTT.

This clonotype was seen ten or more times. The rearrangement uses TRBV28 and TRBJ2-2, with 8 nucleotides matching TRBD1. V shed 4 bases and J 1 base; nucleotides not matched to a gene: 2. CDR1 and CDR2 (germline): MDHEN, SYDVKM. The CDR3 loop spans 15 amino acids. CDR3 DNA: TGTGCCAGCAGTTGGGGGACAGGGAACACCGGGGAGCTGTTTTTT. This sequence encodes CASSWGTGNTGELFF.

This chain joins TRBV5-6 and TRBJ2-7; D may be TRBD1 (6 bases). Per germline, CDR1 SGHDT and CDR2 YYEEEE. The CDR3 is made up of 13 amino acids. Trimming pared 4 bases from V and 5 bases from J, leaving 13 bases between. The chain's CDR3 is CASSTWTVHEQYF. CDR3 coding DNA: TGTGCCAGCAGCACCTGGACAGTCCACGAGCAGTACTTC.

This clonotype was picked up many times. The rearrangement links TRBV20-1 to TRBJ1-1, with 7 bases matching TRBD1. The CDR3 has 15 residues. Germline lookup yields CDR1 DFQATT and CDR2 SNEGSKA (reference sequence). V was clipped by 1 base and J by 0 bases; unmatched bases: 5. The CDR3 reads CSARGLGTVNTEAFF. CDR3 DNA: TGCAGTGCTAGAGGACTAGGGACAGTGAACACTGAAGCTTTCTTT.

This clonotype was observed at least ten times. The chain uses TRBV20-1 and TRBJ1-4; 10 bases align to TRBD1. This CDR3 comprises 12 residues. The trim removed 8 bases at V and 6 bases at J, leaving 3 bases unmatched. Germline-derived CDR1 and CDR2 are DFQATT and SNEGSKA (reference sequence). The CDR3 is CSQGQGDEKLFF. As DNA, the CDR3 is TGCAGTCAAGGACAGGGGGATGAAAAACTGTTTTTT.

This clonotype was seen at least ten times. The chain carries TRBV20-1 and TRBJ2-3; 11 bases fit TRBD2. V gave up 6 bases and J gave up 5 bases; unmatched junction bases: 13. Germline loops: CDR1 DFQATT, CDR2 SNEGSKA (reference sequence). CDR3 length: 16 residues. The CDR3 DNA is TGCAGTGCCAATCCTATACTAGCGGGAGATATAGATACGCAGTATTTT. The encoded protein is CSANPILAGDIDTQYF.

The chain employs TRBV5-1 and TRBJ2-2, with D uncertain. V lost 4 bases to trimming and J lost 1 base, with 14 bases between them. Per germline, CDR1 SGHRS and CDR2 YFSETQ. CDR3 length: 16 amino acids. The CDR3 sequence is CASSQGLDGNTGELFF. The DNA of the CDR3 is TGCGCCAGCAGCCAAGGGCTGGACGGGAACACCGGGGAGCTGTTTTTT.

This clonotype occurred once. The J gene is TRBJ2-3, the V gene TRBV20-1; 15 bases match TRBD2. Germline V gene lookup returns CDR1 DFQATT and CDR2 SNEGSKA (reference sequence). Germline trimming cut 3 bases from V and 5 bases from J; bases unmatched to any gene: 6. This CDR3 is 16 amino acids long. The CDR3 DNA reads as TGCAGTGCTAGGGGACTAGCGGGAGGTTGGGGAGATACGCAGTATTTT. Translating gives CSARGLAGGWGDTQYF.

Concerning this clonotype itself: A much larger clonotype is one base distant, so this may be a read error. The chain carries TRBV11-2 and TRBJ1-1; 11 bases map to TRBD1. The trim removed 4 bases at V and 4 bases at J, leaving 8 bases unmatched. The CDR3 has 16 residues. From germline, CDR1 is SGHAT and CDR2 FQNNGV. CDR3 coding DNA: TGTGCCAGCAGCTCAGTCCCGGGACAGGGGGGCACTGAAGCTTTCTTT. It is translated as CASSSVPGQGGTEAFF.

This clonotype has a count of ten or more. The rearrangement uses TRBV7-9 and TRBJ2-7; D is perhaps TRBD2 (6 bases). V was clipped by 9 bases and J by 3 bases, with 18 bases between them. Germline-derived CDR1 and CDR2 are SEHNR and FQNEAQ (reference sequence). The CDR3 is 14 amino acids. The CDR3 sequence is CASSPDGSFYEQYF. CDR3 coding DNA: TGTGCCAGTAGCCCGGACGGGAGCTTCTACGAGCAGTACTTC.

Many counts were recorded for this clonotype. The chain is built from TRBV5-1 and TRBJ2-1; 9 bases are shared with TRBD2. The CDR3 runs to 16 residues. The trim removed 0 bases at V and 6 bases at J, leaving 7 bases unmatched. Germline CDR1 is SGHRS and CDR2 is YFSETQ. The CDR3 region has the DNA TGCGCCAGCAGCTTGGTCGAGCTAGCGGGAATCAATGAGCAGTTCTTC. Translation: CASSLVELAGINEQFF.

This clonotype was seen a handful of times. This sequence may be a read error, since a much larger clone differs from it by one base. A read error is likely, as this CDR3 ends without the conserved phenylalanine or tryptophan. CDR3 protein: CASSWNPTAWGGEYNEQFS. In DNA, the CDR3 is TGTGCCAGCAGCTGGAATCCTACGGCGTGGGGGGGGGAATACAATGAGCAGTTCTCC. The chain links TRBV7-9 to TRBJ2-1; the match to TRBD2 covers 7 bases. This CDR3 has 19 residues. Germline lookup yields CDR1 SEHNR and CDR2 FQNEAQ (reference sequence). Trimming cost V 4 bases and J 4 bases; bases outside gene matches: 19.

In its sample, this clonotype was seen a few times. The genes are TRBV5-1 and TRBJ2-3; either TRBD1 or TRBD2 may fit D (6 bases each). The V and J ends lost 2 bases and 1 base respectively, with 20 bases between them. The length of the CDR3 is 18 residues. Germline-derived CDR1 and CDR2 are SGHRS and YFSETQ. This chain's CDR3 is CASSFGDRLWRGTDTQYF. CDR3 nucleotides: TGCGCCAGCAGCTTCGGAGACAGGTTATGGAGGGGCACAGATACGCAGTATTTT.

This clonotype came up a few times. The chain employs TRBV3-1 and TRBJ2-2; 12 bases agree with TRBD2. The V gene's germline CDR1 is LGHDT and CDR2 YNNKEL (reference sequence). The CDR3 is made up of 20 amino acids. The J segment lost 0 bases and the V segment lost 2 bases, leaving 10 bases of the junction unmatched. Written as DNA, the CDR3 is TGTGCCAGCAGCCAATTTTCGAGGACTAGCGGGAATCCGAACACCGGGGAGCTGTTTTTT. Translated, it gives CASSQFSRTSGNPNTGELFF.

The table lists this clonotype with a few counts. The CDR3 DNA is TGTGCCATCAACCGTGGGCAGGCCGGGGGCACCGGGGAGCTGTTTTTT. Its protein is CAINRGQAGGTGELFF. The chain has TRBV10-3 and TRBJ2-2, with D perhaps matching TRBD2 (6 bases). V was cut by 7 bases and J by 4 bases, with 19 bases left in between. The CDR3 is 16 residues long. Germline CDR1 is ENHRY and CDR2 is SYGVKD.

This clonotype was seen many times. V usage is TRBV5-1 and J usage is TRBJ2-3, with a tentative D call TRBD2 (5 bases). The germline V gene has CDR1 SGHRS and CDR2 YFSETQ. The CDR3 loop spans 14 amino acids. Trimming took 4 bases from V and 0 from J, leaving 9 bases between them. CDR3 sequence reads: CASSQDFSTDTQYF. Here the CDR3 DNA reads TGCGCCAGCAGCCAGGACTTTAGCACAGATACGCAGTATTTT.

The gene calls are TRBV10-3 and TRBJ1-5; no clear D. This CDR3 has 13 amino acids. In germline, CDR1 is ENHRY, CDR2 SYGVKD. V lost 8 bases, J lost 0 bases, and 8 bases lay in between. This chain's CDR3 is CAIGRDSNQPQHF. CDR3 coding DNA: TGTGCCATCGGGCGGGATAGCAATCAGCCCCAGCATTTT.

V usage is TRBV7-9 and J usage is TRBJ2-5; possible D gene TRBD1, 6 bases. Germline CDR1 reads SEHNR; CDR2 reads FQNEAQ (reference sequence). This CDR3 comprises 13 residues. Trimming cost V 3 bases and J 9 bases, with 14 bases left between them. The CDR3 here is CASSLALAGAQYF. As DNA, the CDR3 is TGTGCCAGCAGCTTGGCATTAGCAGGGGCCCAGTACTTC.

This clonotype was seen ten or more times. The chain has TRBV27 and TRBJ2-7; 8 nucleotides agree with TRBD2. The CDR3 totals 15 residues. J gave up 1 base and V 6 bases, and 8 bases lay outside the gene matches. Germline V lookup: CDR1 MNHEY, CDR2 SMNVEV (reference sequence). The CDR3 nucleotides are TGTGCCAGCAGAGAAACTAGCGGAGCATCCTACGAGCAGTACTTC. It is translated as CASRETSGASYEQYF.

There are a few counts of this clonotype. The rearrangement links TRBV29-1 to TRBJ2-1; 7 bases map to TRBD2. The CDR3 spans 16 residues. V lost 6 bases and J lost 4; bases outside the gene matches: 15. Germline values: CDR1 SQVTM, CDR2 ANQGSEA. CDR3 DNA: TGCAGCGTCGACGGCCACCCCTCTAGCGGATACAATGAGCAGTTCTTC. Translating it yields CSVDGHPSSGYNEQFF.

This clonotype showed up many times. This chain uses TRBV28 with TRBJ2-1, with TRBD1 identical over 7 bases. With V trimmed by 6 bases and J by 6 bases, 2 bases remained unmatched. The CDR3 has 12 amino acids. Germline CDR1 reads MDHEN; CDR2 reads SYDVKM. The CDR3 loop is CASRTGLNEQFF. For the CDR3, the DNA is TGTGCCAGCAGGACAGGGCTCAATGAGCAGTTCTTC.

This clonotype came up a few times. In DNA form, the CDR3 reads TGTGCCAGTAGTATAGTGCGGCTAGCGGGAGTTGACGAGCAGTACTTC. Protein product: CASSIVRLAGVDEQYF. The chain combines TRBV19 with TRBJ2-7; 10 bases agree with TRBD2. This CDR3 has 16 residues. Looked up from germline, CDR1 is LNHDA and CDR2 is SQIVND (reference sequence). J was trimmed by 5 bases and V by 1 base; bases with no gene match: 8.

This clonotype was counted many times. In DNA, the CDR3 is TGTGCCAGCAGCTCAGGGGGTAGCACGACAGGGGCCCAGTACTTC. This encodes CASSSGGSTTGAQYF. The V gene is TRBV11-2, the J gene TRBJ2-5, with 8 bases matching TRBD1. With 4 bases clipped from V and 9 bases from J, the junction kept 13 bases outside the gene matches. The CDR3 spans 15 residues. CDR1 and CDR2 from the germline V gene are SGHAT and FQNNGV.

The chain joins TRBV4-1 to TRBJ2-3; D is uncertain. The CDR3 sequence is 13 residues long. The V gene lost 1 base and the J gene lost 6 bases, with 8 bases spanning the gap. Per the germline V gene, CDR1 is MGHRA and CDR2 is YSYEKL. The DNA for the CDR3 is TGCGCCAGCAGCCAAGGGGTCCTCGATACGCAGTATTTT. This translates into CASSQGVLDTQYF.